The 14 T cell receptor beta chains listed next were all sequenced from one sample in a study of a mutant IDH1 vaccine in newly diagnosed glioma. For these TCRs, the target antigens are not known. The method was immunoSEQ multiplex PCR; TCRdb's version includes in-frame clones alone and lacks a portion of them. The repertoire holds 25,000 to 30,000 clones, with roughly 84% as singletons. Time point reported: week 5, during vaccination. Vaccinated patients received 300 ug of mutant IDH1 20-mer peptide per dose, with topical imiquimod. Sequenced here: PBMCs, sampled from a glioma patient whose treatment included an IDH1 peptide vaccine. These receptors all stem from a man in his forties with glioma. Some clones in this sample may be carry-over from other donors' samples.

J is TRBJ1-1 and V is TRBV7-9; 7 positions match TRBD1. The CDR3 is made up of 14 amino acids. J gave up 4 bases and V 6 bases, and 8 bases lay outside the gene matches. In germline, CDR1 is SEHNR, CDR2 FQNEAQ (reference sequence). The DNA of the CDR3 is TGTGCCAGCAGGAATACAGGGGAGAGCACTGAAGCTTTCTTT. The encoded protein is CASRNTGESTEAFF.

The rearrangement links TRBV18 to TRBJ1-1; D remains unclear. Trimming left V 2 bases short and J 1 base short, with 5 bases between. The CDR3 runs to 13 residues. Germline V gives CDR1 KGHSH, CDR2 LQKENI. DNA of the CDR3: TGTGCCAGCTCACCAACTTCGAACACTGAAGCTTTCTTT. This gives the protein CASSPTSNTEAFF.

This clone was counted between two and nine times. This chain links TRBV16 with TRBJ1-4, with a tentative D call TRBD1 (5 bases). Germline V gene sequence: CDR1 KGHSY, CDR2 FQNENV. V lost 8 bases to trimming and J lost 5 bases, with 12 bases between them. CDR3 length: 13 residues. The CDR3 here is CASGDRQNEKLFF. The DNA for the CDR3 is TGTGCCAGCGGAGATAGACAGAATGAAAAACTGTTTTTT. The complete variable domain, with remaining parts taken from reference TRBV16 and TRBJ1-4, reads GEEVAQTPKHLVRGEGQKAKLYCAPIKGHSYVFWYQQVLKNEFKFLISFQNENVFDETGMPKERFSAKCLPNSPCSLEIQATKLEDSAVYFCASGDRQNEKLFFGSGTQLSVL.

CDR3 coding DNA: TGTGCCAGCAGTTGGGACTACCAGTCTACCCAGTACTTC. Its translation: CASSWDYQSTQYF. This rearrangement joins TRBV6-1 to TRBJ2-5, with 7 bases matching TRBD2. The CDR3 runs 13 residues. V trimming: 5 bases; J trimming: 8 bases; junction bases outside the gene matches: 8. Germline V lookup: CDR1 MNHNS, CDR2 SASEGT.

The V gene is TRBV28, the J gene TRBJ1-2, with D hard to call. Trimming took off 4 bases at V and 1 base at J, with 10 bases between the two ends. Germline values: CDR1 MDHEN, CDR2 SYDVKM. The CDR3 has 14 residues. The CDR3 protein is CASSSSPLNYGYTF. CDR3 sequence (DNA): TGTGCCAGCAGTTCGTCCCCCCTTAACTATGGCTACACCTTC.

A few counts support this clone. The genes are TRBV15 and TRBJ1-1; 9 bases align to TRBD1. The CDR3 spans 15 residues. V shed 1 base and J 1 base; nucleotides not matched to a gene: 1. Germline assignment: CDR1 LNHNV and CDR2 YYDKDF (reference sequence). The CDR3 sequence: CATSRGTGENTEAFF. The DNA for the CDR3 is TGTGCCACCAGCAGAGGGACAGGGGAGAACACTGAAGCTTTCTTT.

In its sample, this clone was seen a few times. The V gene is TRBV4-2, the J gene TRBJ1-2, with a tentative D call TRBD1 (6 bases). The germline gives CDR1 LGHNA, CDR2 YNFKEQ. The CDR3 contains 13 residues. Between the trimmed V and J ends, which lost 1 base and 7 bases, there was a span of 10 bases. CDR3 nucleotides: TGTGCCAGCAGCCAAGCAGGGGTGGCTGGCTACACCTTC. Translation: CASSQAGVAGYTF.

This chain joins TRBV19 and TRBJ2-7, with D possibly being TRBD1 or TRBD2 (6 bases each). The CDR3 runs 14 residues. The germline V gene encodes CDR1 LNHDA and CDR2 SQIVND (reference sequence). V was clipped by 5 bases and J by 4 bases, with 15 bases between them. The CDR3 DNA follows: TGTGCCAGTAGTCTCAGTAGGGGGGATTACGAGCAGTACTTC. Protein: CASSLSRGDYEQYF.

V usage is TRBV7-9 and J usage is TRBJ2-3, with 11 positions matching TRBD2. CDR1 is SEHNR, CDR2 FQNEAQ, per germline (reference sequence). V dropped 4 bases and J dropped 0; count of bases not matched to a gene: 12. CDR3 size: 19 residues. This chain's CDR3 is CASSSIYPPSGRSTDTQYF. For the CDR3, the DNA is TGTGCCAGCAGCTCGATCTATCCTCCTAGCGGGAGGAGCACAGATACGCAGTATTTT.

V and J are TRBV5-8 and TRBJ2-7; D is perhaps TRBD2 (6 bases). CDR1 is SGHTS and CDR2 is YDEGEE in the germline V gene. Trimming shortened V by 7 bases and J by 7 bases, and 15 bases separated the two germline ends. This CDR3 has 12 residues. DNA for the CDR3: TGTGCCAGCTTGGGGGACTCGTTGGAGCAGTACTTC. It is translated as CASLGDSLEQYF.

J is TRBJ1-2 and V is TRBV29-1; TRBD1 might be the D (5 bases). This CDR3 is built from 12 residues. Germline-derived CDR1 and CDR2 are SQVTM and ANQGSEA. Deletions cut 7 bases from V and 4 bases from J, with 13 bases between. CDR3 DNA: TGCAGCGGGGGATGGGACTTCTATGGCTACACCTTC. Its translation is CSGGWDFYGYTF.

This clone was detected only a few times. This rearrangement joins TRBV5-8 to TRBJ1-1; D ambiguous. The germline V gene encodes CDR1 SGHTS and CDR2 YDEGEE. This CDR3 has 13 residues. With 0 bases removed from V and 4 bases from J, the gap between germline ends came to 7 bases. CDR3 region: CASSLGASTEAFF. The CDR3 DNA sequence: TGTGCCAGCAGCTTGGGGGCATCCACTGAAGCTTTCTTT.

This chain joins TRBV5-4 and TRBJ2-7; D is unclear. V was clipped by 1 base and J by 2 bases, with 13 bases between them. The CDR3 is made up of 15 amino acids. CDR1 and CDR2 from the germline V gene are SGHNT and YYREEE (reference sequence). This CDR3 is CASSLTGSGTYEQYF. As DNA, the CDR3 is TGTGCCAGCAGCTTGACCGGCAGTGGCACCTACGAGCAGTACTTC.

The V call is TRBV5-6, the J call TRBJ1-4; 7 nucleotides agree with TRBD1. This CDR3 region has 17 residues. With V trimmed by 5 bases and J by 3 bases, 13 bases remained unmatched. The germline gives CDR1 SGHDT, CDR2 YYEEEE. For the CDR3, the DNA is TGTGCCAGCAGGCTCCGGGAGGGGGCTCTTCCTAATGAAAAACTGTTTTTT. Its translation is CASRLREGALPNEKLFF.